A selection of T cell receptor beta chains follows, all from one sample in a study of CD8 T cells in Susac syndrome. TCRdb re-derived calls from the immunoSEQ multiplex PCR reads in MiXCR, one entry per CDR3 protein. The repertoire holds about 71,000 distinct CDR3 sequences, with roughly 95% as singletons. What was sequenced was CD4+ T cells from PBMCs. All receptors come from a human donor with multiple sclerosis. The CDR3 runs from the conserved cysteine through the conserved F or W. Each record gives: D gene, V gene, J gene, clone size, CDR3 protein, CDR3 DNA. A D gene is named only where the DNA matches it firmly. Clone size is shown for a subset of rows, as once, few, many or a class of expanded clone.

D: NA
V: TRBV28
J: TRBJ2-1
size: NA
CDR3: CASSHDLYNEQFF
DNA: TGTGCCAGCAGTCATGACCTCTACAATGAGCAGTTCTTC

D: NA
V: TRBV6-5
J: TRBJ1-6
size: NA
CDR3: CASRLPGHGGSPLHF
DNA: TGTGCCAGCAGGCTCCCGGGACACGGGGGTTCACCCCTCCACTTT

D: NA
V: TRBV30
J: TRBJ2-1
size: NA
CDR3: CAWSPRAGIDEQFF
DNA: TGTGCCTGGAGTCCACGGGCGGGGATTGATGAGCAGTTCTTC

D: TRBD1
V: TRBV9
J: TRBJ2-2
size: NA
CDR3: CASSPRGQGRTGELFF
DNA: TGTGCCAGCAGCCCTCGGGGACAGGGGAGAACCGGGGAGCTGTTTTTT

D: NA
V: TRBV12-3/TRBV12-4
J: TRBJ1-5
size: NA
CDR3: CASSFRQHNQPQHF
DNA: TGTGCCAGCAGTTTCCGACAGCACAATCAGCCCCAGCATTTT

D: NA
V: TRBV7-9
J: TRBJ1-3
size: NA
CDR3: CATSGSSGNTIYF
DNA: TGTGCCACCTCGGGGAGCTCTGGAAACACCATATATTTT

D: TRBD1
V: TRBV11-3
J: TRBJ2-1
size: once
CDR3: CASSLGGQGYNEQFF
DNA: TGTGCCAGCAGCTTAGGGGGACAGGGCTACAATGAGCAGTTCTTC

D: TRBD1
V: TRBV29-1
J: TRBJ1-4
size: NA
CDR3: CSVAWDRGFEKLFF
DNA: TGCAGCGTTGCCTGGGACAGGGGTTTTGAAAAACTGTTTTTT

D: TRBD1
V: TRBV30
J: TRBJ1-1
size: NA
CDR3: CAWSVGSGGTEAFF
DNA: TGTGCCTGGAGTGTAGGGTCAGGGGGGACTGAAGCTTTCTTT

D: TRBD2
V: TRBV12-3/TRBV12-4
J: TRBJ2-1
size: once
CDR3: CASSFLLAGGLYNEQFF
DNA: TGTGCCAGCAGTTTCTTGCTAGCGGGGGGCCTCTACAATGAGCAGTTCTTC

D: NA
V: TRBV5-1
J: TRBJ2-7
size: NA
CDR3: CASSLEGGYEQYF
DNA: TGCGCCAGCAGCTTGGAAGGGGGCTACGAGCAGTACTTC

D: NA
V: TRBV21-1
J: TRBJ2-1
size: NA
CDR3: CASSKTSGEHLGQFF
DNA: TGTGCCAGCAGCAAGACTAGCGGGGAGCATCTTGGGCAGTTCTTC

D: TRBD2
V: TRBV27
J: TRBJ2-6
size: NA
CDR3: CASGLLAGVDSGANVLTF
DNA: TGTGCCAGCGGACTACTAGCGGGGGTAGACTCTGGGGCCAACGTCCTGACTTTC

D: TRBD2
V: TRBV20-1
J: TRBJ2-1
size: NA
CDR3: CSASSGTSGGYNEQFF
DNA: TGCAGTGCTAGTTCCGGGACTAGCGGGGGATACAATGAGCAGTTCTTC

D: TRBD1
V: TRBV24-1
J: TRBJ1-5
size: once
CDR3: CATSDLDRAQPQHF
DNA: TGTGCCACCAGTGACTTGGACAGGGCCCAGCCCCAGCATTTT

D: NA
V: TRBV7-2
J: TRBJ2-3
size: NA
CDR3: CASSWDFHTDTQYF
DNA: TGTGCCAGCAGCTGGGACTTCCACACAGATACGCAGTATTTT

D: NA
V: TRBV5-1
J: TRBJ1-6
size: NA
CDR3: CASSLTGTHNSPLHF
DNA: TGCGCCAGCAGCCTCACCGGGACCCATAATTCACCCCTCCACTTT

D: TRBD1
V: TRBV28
J: TRBJ1-3
size: NA
CDR3: CASSLRQGGTGNTIYF
DNA: TGTGCCAGCAGTTTAAGGCAGGGGGGGACTGGAAACACCATATATTTT

D: TRBD2
V: TRBV29-1
J: TRBJ2-5
size: NA
CDR3: CSVEVAGGSETQYF
DNA: TGCAGCGTTGAGGTAGCGGGGGGCTCGGAGACCCAGTACTTC

D: NA
V: TRBV29-1
J: TRBJ1-5
size: NA
CDR3: CSVQWGGNQPQHF
DNA: TGCAGCGTTCAGTGGGGTGGCAATCAGCCCCAGCATTTT

D: TRBD2
V: TRBV20-1
J: TRBJ2-5
size: NA
CDR3: CSAEGLAGAQETQYF
DNA: TGCAGTGCTGAGGGACTAGCGGGGGCCCAAGAGACCCAGTACTTC

D: NA
V: TRBV3-1
J: TRBJ1-2
size: NA
CDR3: CASWKQGNHGYTF
DNA: TGTGCCAGCTGGAAACAGGGAAATCATGGCTACACCTTC

D: NA
V: TRBV18
J: TRBJ2-7
size: NA
CDR3: CASSPGQGDTYEQYF
DNA: TGTGCCAGCTCACCGGGGCAGGGAGACACCTACGAGCAGTACTTC

D: NA
V: TRBV24-1
J: TRBJ2-7
size: NA
CDR3: CATSDGGSYEQYF
DNA: TGTGCCACCAGTGATGGGGGCTCCTACGAGCAGTACTTC

D: NA
V: TRBV6-2/TRBV6-3
J: TRBJ2-7
size: NA
CDR3: CASSYSPDSNYEQYF
DNA: TGTGCCAGCAGTTATTCTCCGGACAGTAACTACGAGCAGTACTTC

D: NA
V: TRBV12-3/TRBV12-4
J: TRBJ2-2
size: NA
CDR3: CASSHLGDTGELFF
DNA: TGTGCCAGCAGCCACCTAGGGGACACCGGGGAGCTGTTTTTT

D: TRBD1
V: TRBV29-1
J: TRBJ1-2
size: NA
CDR3: CSVVSGGDGYTF
DNA: TGCAGCGTTGTTTCAGGGGGGGATGGCTACACCTTC

D: NA
V: TRBV7-9
J: TRBJ2-3
size: NA
CDR3: CATLKAGLTDTQYF
DNA: TGTGCCACCCTCAAGGCAGGGCTCACAGATACGCAGTATTTT

D: NA
V: TRBV7-2
J: TRBJ1-5
size: NA
CDR3: CASSLIWGNNQPQHF
DNA: TGTGCCAGCAGCTTAATTTGGGGAAACAATCAGCCCCAGCATTTT

D: TRBD1
V: TRBV20-1
J: TRBJ1-5
size: NA
CDR3: CSASTSRQGTQPQHF
DNA: TGCAGTGCTAGCACATCGAGACAGGGGACCCAGCCCCAGCATTTT

D: NA
V: TRBV20-1
J: TRBJ2-7
size: NA
CDR3: CSARDGRAVSYEQYF
DNA: TGCAGTGCTAGAGATGGCAGGGCGGTCTCCTACGAGCAGTACTTC

D: NA
V: TRBV29-1
J: TRBJ2-1
size: NA
CDR3: CSVDLGGDEQFF
DNA: TGCAGCGTTGATCTTGGGGGAGATGAGCAGTTCTTC

D: TRBD1
V: TRBV30
J: TRBJ1-4
size: NA
CDR3: CAWTPDRGNEKLFF
DNA: TGTGCCTGGACCCCGGACAGGGGTAATGAAAAACTGTTTTTT

D: NA
V: TRBV28
J: TRBJ2-1
size: NA
CDR3: CASSLGGRGSYNEQFF
DNA: TGTGCCAGCAGTTTGGGAGGCAGGGGGTCCTACAATGAGCAGTTCTTC

D: TRBD2
V: TRBV5-1
J: TRBJ2-5
size: once
CDR3: CASSPGLAGTQETQYF
DNA: TGCGCCAGCAGTCCCGGACTAGCGGGGACCCAAGAGACCCAGTACTTC

D: NA
V: TRBV29-1
J: TRBJ1-3
size: NA
CDR3: CSVGISTNTIYF
DNA: TGCAGCGTTGGTATATCGACCAACACCATATATTTT

D: NA
V: TRBV7-2
J: TRBJ2-3
size: NA
CDR3: CASSLGGRALTDTQCF
DNA: TGTGCCAGCAGCTTAGGGGGTAGGGCGCTAACAGATACGCAGTGTTTT

D: TRBD2
V: TRBV11-2
J: TRBJ2-3
size: NA
CDR3: CASSFGASGGTYTDTQYF
DNA: TGTGCCAGCAGCTTCGGGGCTAGCGGGGGGACCTACACAGATACGCAGTATTTT

D: NA
V: TRBV6-2/TRBV6-3
J: TRBJ1-5
size: NA
CDR3: CASSYSKGAGNQPQHF
DNA: TGTGCCAGCAGTTACTCGAAAGGTGCAGGGAATCAGCCCCAGCATTTT

D: TRBD1
V: TRBV7-9
J: TRBJ1-1
size: NA
CDR3: CASSRDRGVSTEAFF
DNA: TGTGCCAGCAGTCGGGACAGGGGGGTAAGCACTGAAGCTTTCTTT